Below are 20 T cell receptor beta chains sequenced from a single sample in a study of blood T cell repertoires in COVID-19. Assay: immunoSEQ multiplex PCR; the TCRdb copy retains only in-frame clones and omits some. The sample carries about 180,000 clones, around 82% recorded once. The material sequenced was peripheral blood. The receptor set was obtained from a man aged 18 to 29 with active or convalescent COVID-19.

The V call is TRBV2, the J call TRBJ2-2, with TRBD1 identical over 10 bases. The CDR3 extends over 14 amino acids. Germline CDR1 reads SNHLY; CDR2 reads FYNNEI. The J segment lost 5 bases and the V segment lost 4 bases, leaving 1 base of the junction unmatched. The chain's CDR3 is CASSGQGATGELFF. The CDR3 DNA is TGTGCCAGCAGTGGACAGGGGGCAACCGGGGAGCTGTTTTTT. The variable domain in full, completed from reference TRBV2 and TRBJ2-2, reads EPEVTQTPSHQVTQMGQEVILRCVPISNHLYFYWYRQILGQKVEFLVSFYNNEISEKSEIFDDQFSVERPDGSNFTLKIRSTKLEDSAMYFCASSGQGATGELFFGEGSRLTVL.

This clone was seen a handful of times. This sequence joins TRBV28 and TRBJ2-3; 7 bases line up with TRBD1. Germline V CDR1 and CDR2: MDHEN, SYDVKM. This CDR3 region has 15 residues. V gave up 2 bases and J gave up 4 bases; unmatched junction bases: 6. The CDR3 spells CASSLDRVGADTQYF. The DNA for the CDR3 is TGTGCCAGCAGTTTAGACAGGGTCGGAGCAGATACGCAGTATTTT.

The chain uses TRBV4-2 and TRBJ1-2, with TRBD1 as a possible D gene (5 bases). Germline CDR1 is LGHNA and CDR2 is YNFKEQ. The CDR3 covers 15 residues. Trimming took off 0 bases at V and 8 bases at J, with 16 bases between the two ends. CDR3 sequence reads: CASSQEGTGVRGYTF. The CDR3 DNA reads TGTGCCAGCAGCCAAGAAGGGACTGGCGTAAGGGGCTACACCTTC.

This chain connects TRBV7-2 to TRBJ2-5; TRBD1 agrees at 8 bases. The ends lost 6 bases at V and 5 bases at J; junction bases unmatched: 14. Germline CDR1 is SGHTA and CDR2 is FQGNSA. The CDR3 extends over 16 amino acids. This chain's CDR3 is CASSPQGARWSETQYF. Here the CDR3 DNA reads TGTGCCAGCAGTCCTCAGGGGGCGCGTTGGTCTGAGACCCAGTACTTC.

This clone was recorded a few times. The chain joins TRBV18 to TRBJ2-7; 7 positions match TRBD1. Losses at the gene ends were 2 bases for V and 3 bases for J; bases not matched to a gene: 4. This CDR3 spans 14 amino acids. Germline lookup yields CDR1 KGHSH and CDR2 LQKENI. The CDR3 loop reads CASSPTTGDYEQYF. CDR3 coding DNA: TGTGCCAGCTCACCAACAACAGGGGACTACGAGCAGTACTTC.

This clone was counted between two and nine times. CDR3 DNA: TGTGCCAGCAGCGGGACTAGCGGGGGGCAACATTACAATGAGCAGTTCTTC. Amino acid sequence: CASSGTSGGQHYNEQFF. The chain has TRBV25-1 and TRBJ2-1; 15 bases align to TRBD2. With V trimmed by 6 bases and J by 4 bases, 7 bases remained unmatched. Germline lookup yields CDR1 MGHDK and CDR2 SYGVNS. This CDR3 contains 17 residues. Full variable domain (remainder filled in from reference TRBV25-1 and TRBJ2-1): EADIYQTPRYLVIGTGKKITLECSQTMGHDKMYWYQQDPGMELHLIHYSYGVNSTEKGDLSSESTVSRIRTEHFPLTLESARPSHTSQYLCASSGTSGGQHYNEQFFGPGTRLTVL.

The chain joins TRBV3-1 (or the pseudogene TRBV3-2) to TRBJ2-7; D possibly corresponds to TRBD1 (5 bases). Trimming shortened V by 1 base and J by 4 bases, and 17 bases separated the two germline ends. The germline CDR1 and CDR2 sequences are LGHDT and YNNKEL (reference sequence). The CDR3 runs to 16 residues. CDR3 DNA: TGTGCCAGCAGCCAAGTCAGAACAGGCCTGAGGTACGAGCAGTACTTC. This gives the protein CASSQVRTGLRYEQYF.

The rearrangement links TRBV15 to TRBJ1-5, with D possibly being TRBD1 (6 bases). V was pared by 3 bases and J by 2 bases, with 11 bases between. The CDR3 has 15 amino acids. Germline CDR1 LNHNV, CDR2 YYDKDF (reference sequence). DNA for the CDR3: TGTGCCACCAGCAGGGATCGACAGGGCAATCAGCCCCAGCATTTT. It translates to CATSRDRQGNQPQHF.

The rearrangement links TRBV27 to TRBJ2-7, with TRBD1 matching 10 bases. V lost 5 bases, J lost 6 bases, and 22 bases stayed unmatched. From germline, CDR1 is MNHEY and CDR2 SMNVEV (reference sequence). CDR3 length equals 19 residues. The CDR3 sequence is CASSVELSSRDRGLSEQYF. The DNA of the CDR3 is TGTGCCAGCAGTGTTGAGCTCAGTTCCCGGGACAGGGGTTTGAGCGAGCAGTACTTC.

V gene TRBV19 combines with J gene TRBJ1-2, with a weak D call TRBD1 (6 bases). This CDR3 region has 14 residues. Germline-derived CDR1 and CDR2 are LNHDA and SQIVND (reference sequence). With 8 bases removed from V and 2 bases from J, the gap between germline ends came to 15 bases. CDR3 region: CASRQVDSNYGYTF. In DNA form, the CDR3 reads TGTGCCAGTCGACAGGTGGATTCCAACTATGGCTACACCTTC. Together with reference TRBV19 and TRBJ1-2, the CDR3 gives the full variable domain: DGGITQSPKYLFRKEGQNVTLSCEQNLNHDAMYWYRQDPGQGLRLIYYSQIVNDFQKGDIAEGYSVSREKKESFPLTVTSAQKNPTAFYLCASRQVDSNYGYTFGSGTRLTVV.

The chain combines TRBV5-1 with TRBJ1-2, with TRBD1 identical over 9 bases. The germline V gene has CDR1 SGHRS and CDR2 YFSETQ. V shed 6 bases and J 4 bases; nucleotides not matched to a gene: 7. This CDR3 region has 14 residues. The CDR3 DNA reads TGCGCCAGCACCCCGGGACAGGGACCCTATGGCTACACCTTC. Protein: CASTPGQGPYGYTF.

This rearrangement joins TRBV27 to TRBJ1-6; no clear D. V gave up 3 bases and J gave up 3 bases, with 9 bases separating them. The CDR3 has 15 residues. Germline assignment: CDR1 MNHEY and CDR2 SMNVEV (reference sequence). CDR3 in DNA: TGTGCCAGCAGTTTGGCCGTCCACTATAATTCACCCCTCCACTTT. Encoded protein: CASSLAVHYNSPLHF.

The chain joins TRBV6-5 to TRBJ2-7; TRBD1 matches 7 bases. The CDR3 is 15 residues long. The trim removed 6 bases at V and 2 bases at J, leaving 10 bases unmatched. Germline V gene lookup returns CDR1 MNHEY and CDR2 SVGAGI. CDR3 amino acids: CASRLGNRGPYEQYF. CDR3 nucleotide sequence: TGTGCCAGCAGACTAGGGAACAGGGGCCCCTACGAGCAGTACTTC.

The J gene is TRBJ1-6, the V gene TRBV7-6; D may be TRBD1 (6 bases). This CDR3 has 15 residues. Trimming stripped 5 bases from V and 6 bases from J, with 14 bases between. Looked up from germline, CDR1 is SGHVS and CDR2 is FNYEAQ. Here the CDR3 reads CASSPRTELNSPLHF. In DNA, the CDR3 is TGTGCCAGCAGCCCGAGGACAGAACTTAATTCACCCCTCCACTTT. Together with reference TRBV7-6 and TRBJ1-6, the CDR3 gives the full variable domain: GAGVSQSPRYKVTKRGQDVALRCDPISGHVSLYWYRQALGQGPEFLTYFNYEAQQDKSGLPNDRFSAERPEGSISTLTIQRTEQRDSAMYRCASSPRTELNSPLHFGNGTRLTVT.

The CDR3 DNA reads as TGTGCCAGCAGTTCAGAAAGACAGGTTCGGGGCTACACCTTC. Protein product: CASSSERQVRGYTF. The rearrangement uses TRBV28 and TRBJ1-2, with D possibly being TRBD1 (6 bases). With 4 bases removed from V and 8 bases from J, the gap between germline ends came to 17 bases. Germline V CDR1 and CDR2: MDHEN, SYDVKM. This CDR3 is built from 14 residues.

The chain joins TRBV7-3 to TRBJ2-7; TRBD2 aligns across 12 bases. Germline V CDR1 and CDR2: SGHTA, FQGTGA. The ends lost 5 bases at V and 5 bases at J; junction bases unmatched: 7. The CDR3 sequence is 15 residues long. CDR3 amino acids: CASSPRLAGVHEQYF. CDR3 coding DNA: TGTGCCAGCAGCCCACGACTAGCGGGAGTCCACGAGCAGTACTTC.

The chain uses TRBV19 and TRBJ1-5; tentatively, D is TRBD1 (6 bases). The germline V gene encodes CDR1 LNHDA and CDR2 SQIVND (reference sequence). The CDR3 covers 17 residues. V was clipped by 7 bases and J by 2 bases, with 21 bases between them. As DNA, the CDR3 is TGTGCCAGTAATGCTCCTTACAGGGAAATTGGCAATCAGCCCCAGCATTTT. Translating it yields CASNAPYREIGNQPQHF.

This clone was recorded a few times. The sample carries other DNA sequences with the same CDR3. CDR3 in DNA: TGTGCCAGCAGGGTCGGGGGAGGGGAGACCCAGTACTTC. It yields the protein CASRVGGGETQYF. This rearrangement joins TRBV6-5 to TRBJ2-5, with 7 bases that match TRBD2. This CDR3 has 13 amino acids. V gave up 6 bases and J gave up 5 bases; unmatched junction bases: 6. Per germline, CDR1 MNHEY and CDR2 SVGAGI.

V and J are TRBV5-4 and TRBJ2-3; 8 bases align to TRBD2. Germline trimming cut 6 bases from V and 4 bases from J; bases unmatched to any gene: 7. The CDR3 length is 14 residues. Germline assignment: CDR1 SGHNT and CDR2 YYREEE (reference sequence). CDR3 nucleotides: TGTGCCAGCACAAGCGGGAGTTCGTCAGATACGCAGTATTTT. Translating gives CASTSGSSSDTQYF. The full variable domain, completed using reference TRBV5-4 and TRBJ2-3, is ETGVTQSPTHLIKTRGQQVTLRCSSQSGHNTVSWYQQALGQGPQFIFQYYREEENGRGNFPPRFSGLQFPNYSSELNVNALELDDSALYLCASTSGSSSDTQYFGPGTRLTVL.

The chain links TRBV11-2 to TRBJ2-1, with 8 bases matching TRBD2. Germline values: CDR1 SGHAT, CDR2 FQNNGV. Trimming took 3 bases from V and 2 from J; bases not matched to a gene: 6. This CDR3 spans 16 amino acids. The CDR3 here is CASSFSGGVAYNEQFF. Here the CDR3 DNA reads TGTGCCAGCAGCTTTTCGGGGGGGGTGGCCTACAATGAGCAGTTCTTC.